This T cell receptor beta chain was sequenced for a study of T cells after yellow fever vaccination. Findings of the study overall: Reappearance after the booster was seen for most primary-vaccination clones, at 95% to 96% CD4 and roughly 90% CD8. The secondary response was weaker but peaked faster, day 5 versus 15.

The germline gives CDR1 DFQATT, CDR2 SNEGSKA (reference sequence). This CDR3 has 12 amino acids. Trimming shortened V by 3 bases and J by 2 bases, and 7 bases separated the two germline ends. It was through 5'RACE template switching that TCR cDNA was made, with a universal primer site and UMIs added. TCRdb re-called the 5' RACE reads through MiXCR, storing one row per CDR3 protein. The table lists 450,000 to 650,000 distinct CDR3 sequences, 20% to 25% of them singletons, with about 16% in the top ten. This clonotype came up a few times. Its specificity is unknown. This rearrangement joins TRBV20-1 to TRBJ1-2, with D perhaps TRBD1 (5 bases). The clonotype was recovered from a man younger than 30 who received the YFV17D yellow fever vaccine. The input for sequencing was PBMCs, taken roughly 23 days after the first yellow fever vaccination. The CDR3 DNA follows: TGCAGTGCTAGTGGGGGGAACTATGGCTACACCTTC. Its protein product is CSASGGNYGYTF.